The 14 T cell receptor beta chains reported below all come from one sample, sequenced in a study of T cell responses to AZD1222 COVID-19 vaccine. Assay: immunoSEQ multiplex PCR; the TCRdb copy retains only in-frame clones and omits some. Here the sample spans 130,000 to 150,000 clones, about nine tenths being singletons. Sequences were derived from peripheral blood, sampled on day 0 of AZD1222 vaccination. These receptor sequences come from an adult in good health.

This rearrangement joins TRBV5-8 to TRBJ1-2; D may be TRBD1 (5 bases). The germline V and J ends were trimmed by 0 bases and 7 bases, with 10 bases remaining between them. Germline values: CDR1 SGHTS, CDR2 YDEGEE. The CDR3 spans 13 residues. CDR3 region: CASSLAGTRGYTF. The DNA for the CDR3 is TGTGCCAGCAGCTTGGCAGGGACCCGTGGCTACACCTTC. The full variable domain, with the rest looked up from reference TRBV5-8 and TRBJ1-2, is EAGVTQSPTHLIKTRGQQATLRCSPISGHTSVYWYQQALGLGLQFLLWYDEGEERNRGNFPPRFSGRQFPNYSSELNVNALELEDSALYLCASSLAGTRGYTFGSGTRLTVV.

This clone was recorded a few times. This chain joins TRBV6-5 and TRBJ1-2, with 7 bases fitting TRBD1. Germline loops: CDR1 MNHEY, CDR2 SVGAGI. The CDR3 covers 15 residues. With 0 bases clipped from V and 4 bases from J, the junction kept 5 bases outside the gene matches. As DNA, the CDR3 is TGTGCCAGCAGTTACTCGGGGACAGCACTCTATGGCTACACCTTC. Translated, it gives CASSYSGTALYGYTF.

The table lists this clone with a count of one. The chain uses TRBV6-2 or TRBV6-3 and TRBJ2-7, with D unclear. Looked up from germline, CDR1 is MNHEY and CDR2 is SVGEGT. The CDR3 runs 14 residues. Deletions cut 2 bases from V and 3 bases from J, with 11 bases between. DNA of the CDR3: TGTGCCAGCAGTTACAACGAGCCAGTCTACGAGCAGTACTTC. This encodes CASSYNEPVYEQYF.

In this sample, this clone turned up once. V gene TRBV4-1 combines with J gene TRBJ2-4; D is unresolved. CDR1 and CDR2 from the germline V gene are MGHRA and YSYEKL. CDR3 length equals 15 residues. Trimming took off 1 base at V and 0 bases at J, with 7 bases between the two ends. This CDR3 is CASSQVLLAKNIQYF. CDR3 sequence (DNA): TGCGCCAGCAGCCAAGTTCTACTAGCCAAAAACATTCAGTACTTC.

The rearrangement links TRBV27 to TRBJ1-2; 9 nucleotides line up with TRBD1. V shed 5 bases, J shed 7 bases, and the junction held 14 bases outside the gene matches. The V gene's germline CDR1 is MNHEY and CDR2 SMNVEV (reference sequence). The CDR3 sequence is 16 residues long. The CDR3 loop reads CASSPSGTGMTLGYTF. CDR3 DNA sequence: TGTGCCAGCAGTCCTTCCGGGACAGGGATGACCCTTGGCTACACCTTC.

The CDR3 DNA reads TGCGCCAGCAGCTTGGATAGCGCCATCTCTGGAAACACCATATATTTT. This translates into CASSLDSAISGNTIYF. The chain carries TRBV5-1 and TRBJ1-3; D gene unclear. V was pared by 0 bases and J by 0 bases, with 10 bases between. Germline CDR1 is SGHRS and CDR2 is YFSETQ. The CDR3 totals 16 residues.

J is TRBJ2-1 and V is TRBV6-4; D is unresolved. Per the germline V gene, CDR1 is MRHNA and CDR2 is SNTAGT. V lost 0 bases and J lost 0, with 9 bases in between. The CDR3 runs to 16 residues. This CDR3 is CASSDSAISSYNEQFF. As DNA, the CDR3 is TGTGCCAGCAGTGACTCGGCCATTAGCTCCTACAATGAGCAGTTCTTC.

This clone occurred once. This rearrangement joins TRBV7-8 to TRBJ2-5; TRBD2 agrees at 7 bases. The junction had 13 bases not matched to a gene; V was cut back by 4 bases and J by 2 bases. This CDR3 has 17 residues. Germline V gene data show CDR1 as SGHVS and CDR2 as FQNEAQ. The CDR3 DNA follows: TGTGCCAGCAGCTCCCCCCTAGGGACTACTATTCAAGAGACCCAGTACTTC. Translated, it gives CASSSPLGTTIQETQYF.

The rearrangement joins TRBV2 to TRBJ1-5; D not resolved. CDR3 size: 14 residues. Germline lookup yields CDR1 SNHLY and CDR2 FYNNEI. V gave up 6 bases and J gave up 0 bases, with 9 bases separating them. The CDR3 coding sequence is TGTGCCAGCAGAGCCCGACTTAGCAATCAGCCCCAGCATTTT. Its protein is CASRARLSNQPQHF.

J is TRBJ2-3 and V is TRBV10-3; the D call may be TRBD1 or TRBD2 (5 bases each). The CDR3 is 16 residues long. Germline V gene data show CDR1 as ENHRY and CDR2 as SYGVKD. Trimming removed 6 bases at V and 0 bases at J, with 16 bases between. The CDR3, as DNA: TGTGCCATCAGCGGGGCTCCGGCCGGGAGCACAGATACGCAGTATTTT. This encodes CAISGAPAGSTDTQYF.

The CDR3 here is CASSSPTDEQFF. CDR3 coding DNA: TGTGCCAGCAGTTCACCGACAGATGAGCAGTTCTTC. The rearrangement uses TRBV27 and TRBJ2-1; TRBD1 might be the D (5 bases). The CDR3 has 12 residues. V gave up 4 bases and J gave up 8 bases, with 9 bases separating them. CDR1 and CDR2 from the germline V gene are MNHEY and SMNVEV (reference sequence).

The chain recombines TRBV9 with TRBJ1-1, with D possibly being TRBD1 (5 bases). V lost 4 bases and J lost 6, with 13 bases in between. Germline CDR1 and CDR2: SGDLS and YYNGEE. The CDR3 totals 13 residues. Written as DNA, the CDR3 is TGTGCCAGCAGCCCTACAGGTTTCTCTGAAGCTTTCTTT. Translating gives CASSPTGFSEAFF.

This clone has only a few counts. One junction end disagrees with the germline gene, perhaps due to a read error. The V call is TRBV19, the J call TRBJ2-1; TRBD2 aligns across 8 bases. The CDR3 loop spans 15 amino acids. The germline gives CDR1 LNHDA, CDR2 SQIVND (reference sequence). CDR3 region: CASSAFGGGYSEQFF. For the CDR3, the DNA is TGTGCCAGTAGTGCCTTCGGGGGGGGTTACAGTGAGCAGTTCTTC.

The rearrangement joins TRBV5-1 to TRBJ1-1; 7 bases match TRBD1. The germline V gene encodes CDR1 SGHRS and CDR2 YFSETQ. CDR3 length: 15 residues. With V trimmed by 4 bases and J by 6 bases, 12 bases remained unmatched. The CDR3 region is CASSASQGSMAEAFF. The DNA of the CDR3 is TGCGCCAGCAGCGCTTCACAGGGGAGTATGGCTGAAGCTTTCTTT.